Presented here are 26 T cell receptor beta chains from one specimen sequenced in a study of OX40 agonist ivuxolimab in advanced cancers. Measured with immunoSEQ multiplex PCR; TCRdb has only the in-frame clones, and not every one. The repertoire holds fewer than 65,000 clones, 70% to 90% seen once, with about 0.38% in the top ten. The sequenced sample was CD4+ or CD8+ T cells sorted from blood, obtained in a trial of the OX40 agonist ivuxolimab. The receptor source for this set is an adult with an advanced solid tumor such as melanoma, head and neck, liver or kidney cancer.

V gene TRBV6-5 combines with J gene TRBJ2-1, with 7 positions matching TRBD2. The V gene's germline CDR1 is MNHEY and CDR2 SVGAGI. This CDR3 is 12 amino acids long. Trimming cost V 6 bases and J 9 bases; bases outside gene matches: 5. CDR3 amino acids: CASRVREGEQFF. CDR3 nucleotides: TGTGCCAGCAGGGTTAGGGAGGGTGAGCAGTTCTTC.

J is TRBJ2-1 and V is TRBV5-4, with D perhaps TRBD2 (5 bases). With 4 bases removed from V and 8 bases from J, the gap between germline ends came to 19 bases. Per germline, CDR1 SGHNT and CDR2 YYREEE (reference sequence). This CDR3 is 15 amino acids long. CDR3 residues: CASSQSGSLADEQFF. CDR3 coding DNA: TGTGCCAGCAGCCAATCCGGGTCCCTAGCCGATGAGCAGTTCTTC.

This clone was detected only once. The chain has TRBV6-1 and TRBJ2-2; D remains ambiguous. Trimming left V 4 bases short and J 7 bases short, with 7 bases between. The germline V gene has CDR1 MNHNS and CDR2 SASEGT. The CDR3 totals 12 residues. The CDR3 DNA reads TGTGCCAGCAGTGTCACCTTCGGGGAGCTGTTTTTT. It is translated as CASSVTFGELFF.

The rearrangement links TRBV9 to TRBJ2-7; 9 bases are shared with TRBD1. CDR3 size: 15 residues. J was trimmed by 5 bases and V by 0 bases; bases with no gene match: 6. The germline V gene has CDR1 SGDLS and CDR2 YYNGEE. The CDR3 region is CASSVEGQGAHEQYF. CDR3 nucleotide sequence: TGTGCCAGCAGCGTAGAGGGACAGGGTGCGCACGAGCAGTACTTC.

The chain links TRBV19 to TRBJ1-4; perhaps TRBD1 as D (6 bases). Per germline, CDR1 LNHDA and CDR2 SQIVND (reference sequence). The CDR3 contains 15 residues. Trimming removed 8 bases at V and 6 bases at J, with 19 bases between. The CDR3 DNA reads as TGTGCCAGTCGAGGCCAATGGGGGCGGGATGAAAAACTGTTTTTT. Its protein is CASRGQWGRDEKLFF.

This clone appeared once. The genes are TRBV5-1 and TRBJ2-2; unclear D gene. Germline V gene data show CDR1 as SGHRS and CDR2 as YFSETQ. CDR3 length: 16 residues. Trimming took off 0 bases at V and 5 bases at J, with 14 bases between the two ends. The CDR3 nucleotides read TGCGCCAGCAGCTTGGGGCGAGAAAGGTCAACCGGGGAGCTGTTTTTT. Its translation is CASSLGRERSTGELFF.

The chain has TRBV27 and TRBJ1-1; a weak D match, TRBD1 (6 bases). The CDR3 loop spans 14 amino acids. Germline V lookup: CDR1 MNHEY, CDR2 SMNVEV (reference sequence). V lost 8 bases to trimming and J lost 10 bases, with 23 bases between them. The CDR3 nucleotides read TGTGCCAGCGGGGGCGACCCCCGGAGCCTCTCAGCTTTCTTT. It translates to CASGGDPRSLSAFF.

This clone is a singleton in its sample. The chain couples TRBV5-1 to TRBJ2-1; 9 positions agree with TRBD1. Germline V lookup: CDR1 SGHRS, CDR2 YFSETQ. V trimming: 5 bases; J trimming: 10 bases; junction bases outside the gene matches: 13. This CDR3 comprises 15 residues. CDR3 nucleotide sequence: TGCGCCAGCAGTTTTGGGGACAGGGCCCCGGAGGAGCAGTTCTTC. This codes for CASSFGDRAPEEQFF.

The V call is TRBV4-2, the J call TRBJ2-3, with 7 positions matching TRBD2. The ends lost 3 bases at V and 2 bases at J; junction bases unmatched: 8. The CDR3 has 16 residues. The germline gives CDR1 LGHNA, CDR2 YNFKEQ. In nucleotides, the CDR3 is TGTGCCAGCAGCCAGAGAGCGGGGCTACCCACAGATACGCAGTATTTT. Residues: CASSQRAGLPTDTQYF.

This chain uses TRBV6-6 with TRBJ1-5, with D possibly matching TRBD1 (5 bases). V was trimmed by 8 bases and J by 7 bases, leaving 15 bases between them. Germline CDR1 and CDR2: MNHNY and SVGAGI (reference sequence). This CDR3 has 13 residues. Here the CDR3 DNA reads TGTGCCAGCGGGGGATACCTCGGGCAGCCCCAGCATTTT. Translation: CASGGYLGQPQHF.

V usage is TRBV11-2 and J usage is TRBJ1-2; D not certain. There are 13 residues in the CDR3. V shed 3 bases and J shed 1 base, with 6 bases lying between them. Germline V gene sequence: CDR1 SGHAT, CDR2 FQNNGV. Here the CDR3 reads CASSLDFNYGYTF. CDR3 bases: TGTGCCAGCAGCTTGGACTTTAACTATGGCTACACCTTC. Full variable domain (missing parts from reference TRBV11-2 and TRBJ1-2): EAGVAQSPRYKIIEKRQSVAFWCNPISGHATLYWYQQILGQGPKLLIQFQNNGVVDDSQLPKDRFSAERLKGVDSTLKIQPAKLEDSAVYLCASSLDFNYGYTFGSGTRLTVV.

A single count supports this clone. Other DNA sequences of this sample code for an identical CDR3. The J gene is TRBJ1-3, the V gene TRBV7-9; a weak D match, TRBD1 (5 bases). The CDR3 is 15 residues long. Trimming removed 0 bases from V and 0 bases from J, with 6 bases in between. From germline, CDR1 is SEHNR and CDR2 FQNEAQ (reference sequence). CDR3 sequence: CASSLAGVSGNTIYF. The CDR3 DNA sequence: TGTGCCAGCAGCTTAGCGGGGGTCTCTGGAAACACCATATATTTT.

The chain carries TRBV5-4 and TRBJ1-4; the D gene is possibly TRBD1 (6 bases). This CDR3 is built from 15 residues. V lost 1 base to trimming and J lost 8 bases, with 15 bases between them. CDR1 is SGHNT, CDR2 YYREEE, per germline (reference sequence). For the CDR3, the DNA is TGTGCCAGCAGCTTGCGGACAGAGGGGGGCGAAAAACTGTTTTTT. It translates to CASSLRTEGGEKLFF.

The CDR3 DNA reads as TGTGCCAGCTCACCACGTGGACTAGCGGGGTCCTACGAGCAGTACTTC. Residues: CASSPRGLAGSYEQYF. The chain recombines TRBV18 with TRBJ2-7; 12 bases align to TRBD2. With V trimmed by 1 base and J by 1 base, 2 bases remained unmatched. This CDR3 contains 16 residues. The germline V gene encodes CDR1 KGHSH and CDR2 LQKENI. The complete variable domain, with remaining parts taken from reference TRBV18 and TRBJ2-7, reads NAGVMQNPRHLVRRRGQEARLRCSPMKGHSHVYWYRQLPEEGLKFMVYLQKENIIDESGMPKERFSAEFPKEGPSILRIQQVVRGDSAAYFCASSPRGLAGSYEQYFGPGTRLTVT.

The chain has TRBV5-4 and TRBJ1-2, with unresolved D. V was pared by 0 bases and J by 4 bases, with 4 bases between. The CDR3 contains 12 residues. Germline lookup yields CDR1 SGHNT and CDR2 YYREEE (reference sequence). The chain's CDR3 is CASSLGVYGYTF. For the CDR3, the DNA is TGTGCCAGCAGCTTGGGTGTCTATGGCTACACCTTC.

The chain has TRBV19 and TRBJ2-5, with 7 bases matching TRBD2. Losses at the gene ends were 6 bases for V and 0 bases for J; bases not matched to a gene: 7. The CDR3 runs to 15 residues. Germline CDR1 is LNHDA and CDR2 is SQIVND (reference sequence). In nucleotides, the CDR3 is TGTGCCAGTAGCAAAAGCGGGGCGTACCAAGAGACCCAGTACTTC. Its translation: CASSKSGAYQETQYF.

The chain uses TRBV6-5 and TRBJ2-7; D gene uncertain. CDR3 length: 13 amino acids. The V and J ends lost 5 bases and 7 bases respectively, with 15 bases between them. Per the germline V gene, CDR1 is MNHEY and CDR2 is SVGAGI. In DNA, the CDR3 is TGTGCCAGCAGTAGCCGGTCGCCCGGTGAGCAGTACTTC. Translating it yields CASSSRSPGEQYF.

V is TRBV6-5 and J is TRBJ2-4; 7 bases fit TRBD1. The CDR3 runs to 15 residues. The V segment lost 0 bases and the J segment 5 bases; nucleotides outside the gene matches: 4. Looked up from germline, CDR1 is MNHEY and CDR2 is SVGAGI. CDR3 DNA sequence: TGTGCCAGCAGTTACTCGACAGGGACGGAAAACATTCAGTACTTC. It yields the protein CASSYSTGTENIQYF.

The chain has TRBV15 and TRBJ2-7; 7 bases align to TRBD1. Per germline, CDR1 LNHNV and CDR2 YYDKDF (reference sequence). CDR3 length: 15 residues. Germline trimming cut 0 bases from V and 3 bases from J; bases unmatched to any gene: 5. The CDR3 region is CATSRDKGAHYEQYF. DNA of the CDR3: TGTGCCACCAGCAGAGATAAGGGGGCCCACTACGAGCAGTACTTC.

The V call is TRBV2, the J call TRBJ1-2; possible D gene TRBD1, 5 bases. V was cut by 6 bases and J by 7 bases, with 18 bases left in between. Germline loops: CDR1 SNHLY, CDR2 FYNNEI. The CDR3 contains 14 residues. The CDR3 DNA follows: TGTGCCAGCAGCTCTCATTCGCAGGGTGGTGGCTACACCTTC. This gives the protein CASSSHSQGGGYTF.

The J gene is TRBJ1-4, the V gene TRBV7-9; possibly TRBD1 for D (5 bases). The V gene lost 8 bases and the J gene lost 4 bases, with 17 bases spanning the gap. This CDR3 region has 15 residues. Germline V gene lookup returns CDR1 SEHNR and CDR2 FQNEAQ (reference sequence). CDR3 nucleotides: TGTGCCAGCGCCGCTACCTCACAGGTTAATGAAAAACTGTTTTTT. Translated: CASAATSQVNEKLFF.

V usage is TRBV5-1 and J usage is TRBJ2-5; 9 nucleotides match TRBD2. The germline CDR1 and CDR2 sequences are SGHRS and YFSETQ. This CDR3 spans 16 amino acids. After removal of 2 bases from V and 5 bases from J, the junction contained 10 bases not matched to a gene. The chain's CDR3 is CASSLLAGGPAETQYF. The DNA of the CDR3 is TGCGCCAGCAGCTTATTGGCGGGGGGGCCCGCCGAGACCCAGTACTTC.

This chain joins TRBV7-6 and TRBJ1-2; TRBD1 aligns across 8 bases. CDR3 length: 15 amino acids. Losses at the gene ends were 4 bases for V and 0 bases for J; bases not matched to a gene: 4. Germline CDR1 reads SGHVS; CDR2 reads FNYEAQ. CDR3 residues: CASSSGGSANYGYTF. CDR3 nucleotide sequence: TGTGCCAGCAGCTCAGGGGGCTCAGCTAACTATGGCTACACCTTC.

This chain connects TRBV14 to TRBJ1-3; no firm D call. Trimming removed 1 base at V and 3 bases at J, with 10 bases between. The CDR3 loop spans 15 amino acids. Germline loops: CDR1 SGHDN, CDR2 FVKESK. The CDR3 loop is CASSQVLWNGNTIYF. The CDR3 DNA sequence: TGTGCCAGCAGCCAAGTTCTGTGGAATGGAAACACCATATATTTT.

In DNA, the CDR3 is TGCAGCGTTGCTTCCGACAGGTTCAACGAGCAGTACTTC. This encodes CSVASDRFNEQYF. The chain combines TRBV29-1 with TRBJ2-7; a weak D match, TRBD1 (6 bases). This CDR3 comprises 13 residues. CDR1 and CDR2 (germline): SQVTM, ANQGSEA. The germline V and J ends were trimmed by 4 bases and 5 bases, with 15 bases remaining between them.

The chain combines TRBV6-5 with TRBJ1-5; D possibly corresponds to TRBD1 (5 bases). Trimming pared 2 bases from V and 1 base from J, leaving 12 bases between. Germline lookup yields CDR1 MNHEY and CDR2 SVGAGI. CDR3 length: 16 residues. CDR3 sequence reads: CASSYAGTGSNQPQHF. Written as DNA, the CDR3 is TGTGCCAGCAGTTACGCAGGGACGGGAAGCAATCAGCCCCAGCATTTT.